The 22 T cell receptor beta chains below all came from one sample that was sequenced in a study of blood T cell repertoires in COVID-19. Sequencing was performed with immunoSEQ multiplex PCR; in TCRdb, only in-frame clones are kept and a portion is missing. The table has roughly 120,000 clones, 65% to 80% seen once. The sample comprised peripheral blood. The source of these receptors is a human donor with acute or convalescent COVID-19. The donor label of this sample is uncertain.

This clone was seen only a few times. J is TRBJ2-3 and V is TRBV6-4; 12 bases are a match to TRBD2. Germline assignment: CDR1 MRHNA and CDR2 SNTAGT. The V segment lost 0 bases and the J segment 4 bases; nucleotides outside the gene matches: 2. The CDR3 has 16 amino acids. This CDR3 is CASSDSASGGADTQYF. As DNA, the CDR3 is TGTGCCAGCAGTGACTCCGCTAGCGGGGGGGCAGATACGCAGTATTTT.

This chain links TRBV24-1 with TRBJ2-7; D may be TRBD1 (6 bases). The CDR3 covers 14 residues. Trimming took 8 bases from V and 2 from J, leaving 15 bases between them. In germline, CDR1 is KGHDR, CDR2 SFDVKD. The CDR3 sequence: CATIAWQGPYEQYV. DNA for the CDR3: TGTGCCACCATTGCTTGGCAGGGGCCCTACGAGCAGTACGTC.

There are a few counts of this clone. The V gene is TRBV14, the J gene TRBJ1-4, with D possibly TRBD1 on 6 matching bases. Germline lookup yields CDR1 SGHDN and CDR2 FVKESK. This CDR3 has 15 residues. The V and J ends lost 0 bases and 4 bases respectively, with 9 bases between them. The CDR3 sequence: CASSQDQGRNEKLFF. DNA of the CDR3: TGTGCCAGCAGCCAAGATCAGGGGCGTAATGAAAAACTGTTTTTT.

The genes are TRBV28 and TRBJ2-7, with a possible D match to TRBD2 (6 bases). The CDR3 is 13 amino acids. The ends were cut back, 3 bases at V and 5 bases at J, with 11 bases in the middle. Germline values: CDR1 MDHEN, CDR2 SYDVKM. CDR3 residues: CASSFGGEDEQYV. The CDR3, as DNA: TGTGCCAGCAGTTTTGGAGGGGAGGACGAGCAGTACGTC.

The chain employs TRBV6-5 and TRBJ2-7, with 7 nucleotides matching TRBD1. This CDR3 has 15 amino acids. Germline V gene data show CDR1 as MNHEY and CDR2 as SVGAGI. Trimming removed 6 bases from V and 1 base from J; junction bases left unmatched: 9. The CDR3 sequence: CASSFPTGFSYEQYF. In DNA, the CDR3 is TGTGCCAGCAGCTTCCCGACAGGGTTTTCCTACGAGCAGTACTTC.

This chain connects TRBV1 to TRBJ2-7; the table's D gene call, TRBD1, was not cross checked with the DNA. TRBV1 is annotated as a pseudogene. This CDR3 has 16 amino acids. In nucleotides, the CDR3 is TGCACCAGCAGCCAAACAAACAGGGCCCATTCCTACGAGCAGTACGTC. Protein: CTSSQTNRAHSYEQYV.

This clone was observed once. J is TRBJ1-4 and V is TRBV6-5, with a possible D match to TRBD1 (5 bases). Germline V gene data show CDR1 as MNHEY and CDR2 as SVGAGI. The CDR3 runs 15 residues. Trimming cost V 2 bases and J 7 bases, with 14 bases left between them. CDR3 DNA sequence: TGTGCCAGCAGTTACGGGCAGGGTCTACGTGAAAAACTGTTTTTT. Its protein is CASSYGQGLREKLFF.

The chain has TRBV2 and TRBJ1-6, with 11 nucleotides matching TRBD1. Germline V lookup: CDR1 SNHLY, CDR2 FYNNEI. The CDR3 spans 17 residues. After removal of 6 bases from V and 1 base from J, the junction contained 5 bases not matched to a gene. CDR3: CASRSGTGGSYNSPLHF. CDR3 in DNA: TGTGCCAGCAGGTCCGGGACAGGGGGGTCCTATAATTCACCCCTCCACTTT.

The chain uses TRBV2 and TRBJ2-7; D remains ambiguous. CDR3 length: 13 amino acids. Germline V gene sequence: CDR1 SNHLY, CDR2 FYNNEI. The V end lost 1 base, the J end lost 6 bases, and 10 bases lay between the germline ends. The CDR3 sequence is CASSEGNGLEQYV. CDR3 nucleotides: TGTGCCAGCAGTGAAGGGAATGGGCTCGAGCAGTACGTC.

This clone was picked up many times. This chain uses TRBV14 with TRBJ2-7; 8 bases match TRBD1. Per the germline V gene, CDR1 is SGHDN and CDR2 is FVKESK. The CDR3 is 14 amino acids. Unmatched junction bases numbered 7, after V lost 3 bases and J lost 6 bases. CDR3 in DNA: TGTGCCAGCAGCCAGATGACAGGGGCTATCGAGCAGTACTTC. Translation: CASSQMTGAIEQYF. The whole variable domain, filled in from reference TRBV14 and TRBJ2-7, reads EAGVTQFPSHSVIEKGQTVTLRCDPISGHDNLYWYRRVMGKEIKFLLHFVKESKQDESGMPNNRFLAERTGGTYSTLKVQPAELEDSGVYFCASSQMTGAIEQYFGPGTRLTVT.

The chain combines TRBV19 with TRBJ2-2; 8 bases are a match to TRBD2. V shed 6 bases, J shed 5 bases, and the junction held 14 bases outside the gene matches. Germline CDR1 is LNHDA and CDR2 is SQIVND (reference sequence). The CDR3 consists of 17 residues. The CDR3 sequence is CASSDRGGPRRTGELFF. CDR3 coding DNA: TGTGCCAGTAGCGACCGGGGGGGCCCGAGGAGAACCGGGGAGCTGTTTTTT.

The rearrangement uses TRBV20-1 and TRBJ2-7, with 9 bases identical to TRBD1. CDR1 DFQATT and CDR2 SNEGSKA come from the germline V gene (reference sequence). The CDR3 consists of 14 residues. V trimming: 3 bases; J trimming: 3 bases; junction bases outside the gene matches: 6. The CDR3 sequence: CSASGTGSFYEQYF. CDR3 bases: TGCAGTGCTAGTGGGACAGGGTCCTTCTACGAGCAGTACTTC.

This clone appeared a single time. The chain has TRBV5-6 and TRBJ1-1; the match to TRBD1 covers 7 bases. The CDR3 covers 15 residues. Germline CDR1 and CDR2: SGHDT and YYEEEE. The V segment lost 4 bases and the J segment 5 bases; nucleotides outside the gene matches: 11. The CDR3 loop reads CASSVVLRGKTEAFF. DNA for the CDR3: TGTGCCAGCAGCGTAGTACTCAGGGGGAAAACTGAAGCTTTCTTT.

V is TRBV7-8 and J is TRBJ2-7; D might be TRBD1 (6 bases). This CDR3 has 15 residues. The germline CDR1 and CDR2 sequences are SGHVS and FQNEAQ. Trimming pared 3 bases from V and 0 bases from J, leaving 12 bases between. The CDR3 nucleotides are TGTGCCAGCAGCTTCGGGACACGTAGCTCCTACGAGCAGTACTTC. Encoded protein: CASSFGTRSSYEQYF.

V gene TRBV7-2 combines with J gene TRBJ2-4; 9 bases line up with TRBD2. The trim removed 5 bases at V and 1 base at J, leaving 15 bases unmatched. This CDR3 has 19 amino acids. CDR1 SGHTA and CDR2 FQGNSA come from the germline V gene. The CDR3 here is CASSIYTLSGGWAKNIQYF. In DNA, the CDR3 is TGTGCCAGCAGCATTTATACCCTTAGCGGGGGATGGGCCAAAAACATTCAGTACTTC.

This clone was seen more than once but under ten times. The rearrangement links TRBV5-1 to TRBJ2-5; 11 bases fit TRBD2. From germline, CDR1 is SGHRS and CDR2 YFSETQ. The CDR3 runs to 14 residues. The J segment lost 4 bases and the V segment lost 1 base, leaving 0 bases of the junction unmatched. CDR3 region: CASSLTSGGETQYF. CDR3 nucleotide sequence: TGCGCCAGCAGCTTGACTAGCGGGGGAGAGACCCAGTACTTC.

This chain connects TRBV4-1 to TRBJ1-5; 8 bases match TRBD1. The CDR3 consists of 14 residues. The junction had 3 bases not matched to a gene; V was cut back by 4 bases and J by 4 bases. Germline loops: CDR1 MGHRA, CDR2 YSYEKL. CDR3: CASSPTGVNQPQHF. CDR3 sequence (DNA): TGCGCCAGCAGCCCGACAGGGGTGAATCAGCCCCAGCATTTT.

J is TRBJ1-2 and V is TRBV2; TRBD1 matches 8 bases. After removal of 3 bases from V and 4 bases from J, the junction contained 7 bases not matched to a gene. This CDR3 spans 15 amino acids. The germline V gene encodes CDR1 SNHLY and CDR2 FYNNEI. The CDR3 nucleotides are TGTGCCAGCAGTGATGGACAGGGAGGGTTCTATGGCTACACCTTC. Translation gives CASSDGQGGFYGYTF.

The rearrangement uses TRBV27 and TRBJ2-3, with a tentative D call TRBD2 (7 bases). Germline assignment: CDR1 MNHEY and CDR2 SMNVEV (reference sequence). Between the trimmed V and J ends, which lost 10 bases and 5 bases, there was a span of 25 bases. The CDR3 is 16 residues long. This CDR3 is CATTEVGGPFQDTQYF. The CDR3 bases are TGTGCCACCACTGAGGTGGGGGGGCCTTTCCAAGATACGCAGTATTTT.

There are many counts of this clone. This sequence joins TRBV12-5 and TRBJ1-3, with D tentatively TRBD1 (6 bases). With 1 base removed from V and 10 bases from J, the gap between germline ends came to 11 bases. This CDR3 region has 13 residues. The V gene's germline CDR1 is LGHNT and CDR2 FRNRAP. The CDR3 DNA is TGTGCTAGTGGTTTGGGTGGACAGCTGACCATATATTTT. Its translation is CASGLGGQLTIYF.

The CDR3 here is CASSLTVTNEKLFF. The CDR3 DNA follows: TGCGCCAGCAGCCTGACAGTTACTAATGAAAAACTGTTTTTT. The rearrangement links TRBV5-1 to TRBJ1-4; possible D gene TRBD1, 5 bases. The CDR3 totals 14 residues. V was pared by 4 bases and J by 2 bases, with 9 bases between. Germline V gene data show CDR1 as SGHRS and CDR2 as YFSETQ.

The rearrangement uses TRBV6-5 and TRBJ2-1; 7 bases map to TRBD1. Losses at the gene ends were 6 bases for V and 10 bases for J; bases not matched to a gene: 9. This CDR3 is built from 13 residues. The germline V gene encodes CDR1 MNHEY and CDR2 SVGAGI. The CDR3 is CASRNPGQAEQFF. CDR3 nucleotide sequence: TGTGCCAGCAGAAACCCCGGACAGGCCGAGCAGTTCTTC.